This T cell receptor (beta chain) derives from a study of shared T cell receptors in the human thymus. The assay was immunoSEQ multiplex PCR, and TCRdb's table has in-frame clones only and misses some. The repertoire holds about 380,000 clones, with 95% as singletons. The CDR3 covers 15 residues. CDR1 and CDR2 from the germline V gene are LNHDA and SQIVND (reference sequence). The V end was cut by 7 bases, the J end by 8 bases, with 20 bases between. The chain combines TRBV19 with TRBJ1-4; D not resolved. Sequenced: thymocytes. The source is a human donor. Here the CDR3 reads CASMGPWGVGEKLFF. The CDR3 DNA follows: TGTGCCAGTATGGGCCCTTGGGGTGTTGGGGAAAAACTGTTTTTT. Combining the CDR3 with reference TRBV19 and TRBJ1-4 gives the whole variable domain DGGITQSPKYLFRKEGQNVTLSCEQNLNHDAMYWYRQDPGQGLRLIYYSQIVNDFQKGDIAEGYSVSREKKESFPLTVTSAQKNPTAFYLCASMGPWGVGEKLFFGSGTQLSVL.